These 24 T cell receptor beta chains came from one sample sequenced in a study of OX40 agonist ivuxolimab in advanced cancers. Repertoires were generated with immunoSEQ multiplex PCR, while TCRdb's copy carries only in-frame clones and drops some. The sample shows 60,000 to 80,000 clones, approximately 82% of them seen only once. Material: CD4+ or CD8+ T cells sorted from blood, obtained in a trial of the OX40 agonist ivuxolimab. Receptors originate from an adult with an advanced solid tumor such as melanoma, head and neck, liver or kidney cancer.

The chain employs TRBV7-8 and TRBJ2-3, with TRBD2 identical over 10 bases. Germline V gene lookup returns CDR1 SGHVS and CDR2 FQNEAQ. Trimming took 3 bases from V and 1 from J; bases not matched to a gene: 16. This CDR3 is 20 amino acids long. CDR3: CASSFPWSGGANMGTDTQYF. CDR3 sequence (DNA): TGTGCCAGCAGCTTCCCGTGGAGCGGGGGGGCCAACATGGGCACAGATACGCAGTATTTT.

The chain carries TRBV2 and TRBJ2-7; 8 bases map to TRBD1. Germline V CDR1 and CDR2: SNHLY, FYNNEI. CDR3 length: 12 amino acids. J gave up 4 bases and V 5 bases, and 1 base lay outside the gene matches. CDR3 region: CASSRDRYEQYF. Here the CDR3 DNA reads TGTGCCAGCAGTCGGGACAGGTACGAGCAGTACTTC.

The chain has TRBV4-1 and TRBJ2-1, with 9 bases lining up with TRBD1. V dropped 5 bases and J dropped 3; count of bases not matched to a gene: 2. Germline V gene lookup returns CDR1 MGHRA and CDR2 YSYEKL. The CDR3 is 14 amino acids. CDR3 in DNA: TGCGCCAGCAGCAGGACAGGGGACTACAATGAGCAGTTCTTC. Protein product: CASSRTGDYNEQFF.

This clone turned up a few times. This chain uses TRBV29-1 with TRBJ1-4; no definite D call. This CDR3 is built from 14 residues. Trimming removed 0 bases at V and 4 bases at J, with 9 bases between. Germline CDR1 reads SQVTM; CDR2 reads ANQGSEA. CDR3 residues: CSVEDPPDNEKLFF. The CDR3 region has the DNA TGCAGCGTTGAAGACCCCCCGGATAATGAAAAACTGTTTTTT.

V is TRBV7-3 and J is TRBJ1-1; 8 positions match TRBD1. The CDR3 spans 16 residues. CDR1 is SGHTA and CDR2 is FQGTGA in the germline V gene. Unmatched junction bases numbered 12, after V lost 5 bases and J lost 4 bases. As DNA, the CDR3 is TGTGCCAGCAGCCTGGGACAGGCTTTCGGAAGCACTGAAGCTTTCTTT. Protein product: CASSLGQAFGSTEAFF.

This chain connects TRBV12-5 to TRBJ1-4, with D possibly being TRBD1 (5 bases). Trimming left V 6 bases short and J 8 bases short, with 19 bases between. Germline V gene data show CDR1 as LGHNT and CDR2 as FRNRAP. The CDR3 consists of 15 residues. CDR3 residues: CASGLRDPKGEKLFF. The CDR3 nucleotides read TGTGCTAGTGGCCTAAGGGACCCCAAAGGCGAAAAACTGTTTTTT.

This rearrangement joins TRBV6-5 to TRBJ2-7, with TRBD1 identical over 7 bases. V was clipped by 4 bases and J by 7 bases; unmatched bases: 10. This CDR3 region has 14 residues. Germline assignment: CDR1 MNHEY and CDR2 SVGAGI. CDR3 in amino acids: CASSFERGLLEQYF. CDR3 coding DNA: TGTGCCAGCAGTTTCGAAAGGGGGCTGCTGGAGCAGTACTTC.

The chain is built from TRBV6-1 and TRBJ1-6; 11 positions match TRBD1. The junction had 11 bases not matched to a gene; V was cut back by 7 bases and J by 12 bases. The CDR3 runs to 15 residues. Looked up from germline, CDR1 is MNHNS and CDR2 is SASEGT. The CDR3 loop reads CASTPSGTGGLPLHF. For the CDR3, the DNA is TGTGCCAGCACTCCGTCCGGGACAGGGGGTTTACCCCTCCACTTT.

The genes are TRBV7-8 and TRBJ1-1; D is unresolved. Trimming took 6 bases from V and 1 from J, leaving 12 bases between them. CDR1 and CDR2 (germline): SGHVS, FQNEAQ. The CDR3 runs 14 residues. The CDR3 region is CASSQSQGNTEAFF. The CDR3 DNA sequence: TGTGCCAGCAGTCAATCCCAAGGGAACACTGAAGCTTTCTTT.

The V and J genes are TRBV18 and TRBJ1-2; 7 bases are a match to TRBD1. The CDR3 is 16 residues long. V shed 2 bases and J 4 bases; nucleotides not matched to a gene: 10. Germline V gene lookup returns CDR1 KGHSH and CDR2 LQKENI. CDR3 sequence reads: CASSPSLDREVYGYTF. CDR3 nucleotides: TGTGCCAGCTCACCATCCCTAGACAGGGAAGTCTATGGCTACACCTTC.

The gene calls are TRBV25-1 and TRBJ2-7; the D gene could be TRBD1 or TRBD2 (8 bases each). The length of the CDR3 is 15 residues. Germline CDR1 is MGHDK and CDR2 is SYGVNS. V lost 3 bases to trimming and J lost 7 bases, with 19 bases between them. CDR3 region: CASSDSGTGVEEQYF. CDR3 in DNA: TGTGCCAGCAGTGATAGCGGGACAGGTGTCGAGGAGCAGTACTTC.

The chain uses TRBV5-1 and TRBJ2-1; the match to TRBD2 covers 7 bases. Trimming cost V 0 bases and J 7 bases; bases outside gene matches: 7. The CDR3 totals 15 residues. Germline CDR1 SGHRS, CDR2 YFSETQ. CDR3 nucleotide sequence: TGCGCCAGCAGCTTGGGGGCGGGGGAGAGGAATGAGCAGTTCTTC. Translation gives CASSLGAGERNEQFF.

The chain has TRBV14 and TRBJ1-3; 9 bases line up with TRBD1. Germline V CDR1 and CDR2: SGHDN, FVKESK. The CDR3 sequence is 15 residues long. V lost 5 bases to trimming and J lost 7 bases; unmatched junction nucleotides: 9. CDR3 region: CASSTWTGAGNTIYF. CDR3 DNA: TGTGCCAGCAGCACATGGACAGGGGCCGGGAACACCATATATTTT.

This chain links TRBV5-4 with TRBJ2-3, with TRBD2 identical over 10 bases. The V gene end was trimmed by 2 bases and the J gene end by 2 bases; junction bases not matched to a gene: 2. Per germline, CDR1 SGHNT and CDR2 YYREEE (reference sequence). This CDR3 has 15 amino acids. The CDR3 here is CASSFGTSDTDTQYF. DNA of the CDR3: TGTGCCAGCAGCTTCGGGACTAGCGACACAGATACGCAGTATTTT.

The chain uses TRBV5-8 and TRBJ2-1; tentatively, D is TRBD2 (5 bases). The CDR3 sequence is 15 residues long. Germline V gives CDR1 SGHTS, CDR2 YDEGEE. V was trimmed by 4 bases and J by 0 bases, leaving 11 bases between them. CDR3 region: CASSQRGSSYNEQFF. CDR3 coding DNA: TGTGCCAGCAGCCAACGGGGAAGCTCCTACAATGAGCAGTTCTTC.

This chain links TRBV5-1 with TRBJ2-7, with D possibly matching TRBD1 (6 bases). This CDR3 has 14 residues. The V and J ends lost 3 bases and 4 bases respectively, with 14 bases between them. Germline V gene lookup returns CDR1 SGHRS and CDR2 YFSETQ. The CDR3 protein is CASSSQGPAYEQYF. CDR3 nucleotides: TGCGCCAGCAGCTCCCAGGGGCCCGCGTACGAGCAGTACTTC.

The chain employs TRBV2 and TRBJ1-5; no clear D gene. With 1 base removed from V and 4 bases from J, the gap between germline ends came to 5 bases. This CDR3 is built from 13 residues. Germline V gene data show CDR1 as SNHLY and CDR2 as FYNNEI. In DNA form, the CDR3 reads TGTGCCAGCAGTGAAGGAGTTAATCAGCCCCAGCATTTT. Its protein product is CASSEGVNQPQHF. The variable domain in full, completed from reference TRBV2 and TRBJ1-5, reads EPEVTQTPSHQVTQMGQEVILRCVPISNHLYFYWYRQILGQKVEFLVSFYNNEISEKSEIFDDQFSVERPDGSNFTLKIRSTKLEDSAMYFCASSEGVNQPQHFGDGTRLSIL.

The chain combines TRBV6-5 with TRBJ1-5; D unresolved. The CDR3 has 14 amino acids. Trimming stripped 2 bases from V and 2 bases from J, with 7 bases between. CDR1 and CDR2 from the germline V gene are MNHEY and SVGAGI. CDR3 in DNA: TGTGCCAGCAGTTACAGGGTTGGCAATCAGCCCCAGCATTTT. Translating gives CASSYRVGNQPQHF.

V usage is TRBV7-8 and J usage is TRBJ2-5, with D hard to call. The CDR3 spans 15 residues. V lost 2 bases and J lost 2, with 12 bases in between. Germline V gene lookup returns CDR1 SGHVS and CDR2 FQNEAQ. CDR3 in amino acids: CASSLQSGRQETQYF. The DNA of the CDR3 is TGTGCCAGCAGCTTACAGTCGGGCAGACAAGAGACCCAGTACTTC.

This clone was seen just once. The chain joins TRBV7-8 to TRBJ2-1; 8 bases match TRBD1. Germline CDR1 is SGHVS and CDR2 is FQNEAQ. V lost 3 bases to trimming and J lost 4 bases; unmatched junction nucleotides: 2. This CDR3 comprises 14 residues. CDR3 sequence: CASSFRDRYNEQFF. CDR3 sequence (DNA): TGTGCCAGCAGCTTCCGGGACAGGTACAATGAGCAGTTCTTC.

The gene calls are TRBV5-1 and TRBJ1-3, with D hard to call. V was trimmed by 3 bases and J by 4 bases, leaving 8 bases between them. Germline loops: CDR1 SGHRS, CDR2 YFSETQ. There are 13 residues in the CDR3. This chain's CDR3 is CASSSAGGNTIYF. The CDR3 nucleotides read TGCGCCAGCAGCTCCGCGGGGGGAAACACCATATATTTT.

The gene calls are TRBV19 and TRBJ2-5; a weak D match, TRBD2 (7 bases). CDR3 size: 15 residues. Germline V lookup: CDR1 LNHDA, CDR2 SQIVND (reference sequence). Between the trimmed V and J ends, which lost 0 bases and 5 bases, there was a span of 13 bases. CDR3: CASSIEGGGPETQYF. As DNA, the CDR3 is TGTGCCAGTAGTATAGAAGGGGGGGGACCGGAGACCCAGTACTTC.

This chain joins TRBV5-4 and TRBJ2-3; 8 nucleotides agree with TRBD2. Germline V gives CDR1 SGHNT, CDR2 YYREEE (reference sequence). With 4 bases clipped from V and 2 bases from J, the junction kept 9 bases outside the gene matches. This CDR3 has 16 amino acids. CDR3 in amino acids: CASSPYSGGVTDTQYF. CDR3 DNA: TGTGCCAGCAGCCCCTACAGCGGGGGCGTCACAGATACGCAGTATTTT.

The CDR3 DNA is TGCGCCAGCAGACCCGGTAGCCCCCCAGGGTGGGCCACTGAAGCTTTCTTT. The encoded protein is CASRPGSPPGWATEAFF. This chain uses TRBV4-1 with TRBJ1-1; possibly TRBD1 for D (5 bases). Germline V lookup: CDR1 MGHRA, CDR2 YSYEKL. Trimming shortened V by 6 bases and J by 4 bases, and 24 bases separated the two germline ends. The CDR3 sequence is 17 residues long.